This paragraph reports one T cell receptor beta chain. The method was immunoSEQ multiplex PCR; TCRdb's version includes in-frame clones alone and lacks a portion of them. This table has approximately 70,000 clones, 80% to 85% appearing once. The data were taken from a study of blood T cell repertoires in COVID-19. For the study at large: In each case, the material was cDNA or gDNA derived from T cells, B-cell-depleted T cells, or PBMCs.

The V gene's germline CDR1 is SGHRS and CDR2 YFSETQ. V lost 4 bases, J lost 4 bases, and 12 bases lay in between. The CDR3 contains 15 residues. Sequenced input: peripheral blood. The sequence was collected from a woman aged 55-69 years with acute or convalescent COVID-19. The chain has TRBV5-1 and TRBJ1-6; D is ambiguous. The CDR3 loop is CASSNREGYNSPLHF. The CDR3 DNA sequence: TGCGCCAGCAGCAACCGGGAGGGATATAATTCACCCCTCCACTTT.